This TCR beta chain was recorded in a study of PD-L1 blockade in urothelial cancer. Assay used: immunoSEQ multiplex PCR; TCRdb lists only in-frame clones, some missing. The repertoire holds around 100,000 clones, with approximately 90% as singletons. This clone was found a few times. Germline V gene lookup returns CDR1 SGDLS and CDR2 YYNGEE. J gave up 8 bases and V 4 bases, and 8 bases lay outside the gene matches. This CDR3 spans 13 amino acids. The chain is built from TRBV9 and TRBJ1-2; 7 bases match TRBD1. Material: PBMCs, obtained around atezolizumab (anti-PD-L1) treatment. The TCR comes from a woman aged 80 or over with urothelial cancer. CDR3 region: CASSLDRTDGYTF. CDR3 coding DNA: TGTGCCAGCAGCCTGGACAGGACCGACGGCTACACCTTC.